This T cell receptor beta chain was observed in a study of somatic mutations in cytotoxic T cells in rheumatoid arthritis. Study-level findings and limits: Among fewer than 80 patients, about eight showed a largest CD8+ clone that surpassed 20% of CD8+ cells.

After CD4+ and CD8+ cells were isolated by positive magnetic bead selection, their purity was checked by flow cytometry. A note on this clone: The target antigen is unknown.

Germline V gene sequence: CDR1 MNHEY, CDR2 SMNVEV (reference sequence). CDR3 length equals 13 residues. V lost 2 bases, J lost 11 bases, and 15 bases lay in between. The assay was immunoSEQ multiplex PCR, and TCRdb's table has in-frame clones only and misses some. The sample holds around 20,000 clones, about four fifths seen once. This receptor was taken from a man aged 18 to 30 with rheumatoid arthritis. V usage is TRBV27 and J usage is TRBJ1-1, with a possible D match to TRBD1 (5 bases). Material: CD8+ T cells sorted from blood. The CDR3 region has the DNA TGTGCCAGCAGTTTAGGGGGGGAAAGGGAGGCTTTCTTT. Translating it yields CASSLGGEREAFF.